This entry lists 29 T cell receptor beta chains sequenced from one sample in a study of long-term antiretroviral therapy in people with HIV. Survey-level resolution applied to immunoSEQ assay v3.0. The method was immunoSEQ multiplex PCR; TCRdb's version includes in-frame clones alone and lacks a portion of them. The repertoire holds about 39,000 clones, with 85% to 90% as singletons. The sequencing here drew on unsorted PBMCs, taken 1.2 years after starting antiretroviral therapy. These receptors were taken from a woman aged 50 to 60 with HIV.

The V gene is TRBV7-3, the J gene TRBJ2-3, with D uncertain. This CDR3 spans 17 amino acids. CDR1 is SGHTA, CDR2 FQGTGA, per germline. Trimming pared 5 bases from V and 5 bases from J, leaving 23 bases between. In DNA form, the CDR3 reads TGTGCCAGCAGCACCCACTTGACTGATACCGGTGAAGATACGCAGTATTTT. Amino acids: CASSTHLTDTGEDTQYF.

This clone was recorded only once. V usage is TRBV6-5 and J usage is TRBJ1-6, with D possibly matching TRBD1 (5 bases). The CDR3 totals 14 residues. The V end was cut by 8 bases, the J end by 3 bases, with 11 bases between. Per germline, CDR1 MNHEY and CDR2 SVGAGI. The chain's CDR3 is CASGTDNYNSPLHF. CDR3 sequence (DNA): TGTGCCAGCGGGACCGATAACTATAATTCACCCCTCCACTTT.

The rearrangement joins TRBV5-1 to TRBJ2-1; TRBD2 agrees at 9 bases. Germline V gives CDR1 SGHRS, CDR2 YFSETQ. This CDR3 has 16 amino acids. V was pared by 4 bases and J by 10 bases, with 15 bases of the junction left unmatched. The chain's CDR3 is CASSREIAGGLGEQFF. CDR3 nucleotides: TGCGCCAGCAGCAGGGAGATCGCGGGGGGGCTCGGGGAGCAGTTCTTC.

The gene calls are TRBV7-6 and TRBJ2-1; possible D gene TRBD2, 5 bases. Trimming removed 11 bases from V and 4 bases from J, with 12 bases in between. CDR1 SGHVS and CDR2 FNYEAQ come from the germline V gene. The CDR3 is 12 amino acids. The CDR3 sequence: CAATLAYNEQFF. CDR3 nucleotides: TGTGCCGCAACCCTAGCTTACAATGAGCAGTTCTTC.

For the CDR3, the DNA is TGTGCCAGCAGCGTAGTAGACGGAAACACCATATATTTT. This gives the protein CASSVVDGNTIYF. V usage is TRBV9 and J usage is TRBJ1-3; D is uncertain. The CDR3 extends over 13 amino acids. Germline-derived CDR1 and CDR2 are SGDLS and YYNGEE. V gave up 0 bases and J gave up 4 bases, with 5 bases separating them.

The genes are TRBV10-3 and TRBJ1-4; maybe TRBD1 (6 bases). This CDR3 has 15 residues. Trimming took 5 bases from V and 3 from J, leaving 13 bases between them. CDR1 is ENHRY and CDR2 is SYGVKD in the germline V gene. Here the CDR3 DNA reads TGTGCCATCAGTTCAGGGGCCCGATCTAATGAAAAACTGTTTTTT. Translation: CAISSGARSNEKLFF.

The gene calls are TRBV6-4 and TRBJ1-1; TRBD1 is a possible D gene (6 bases). The CDR3 runs 13 residues. Germline CDR1 MRHNA, CDR2 SNTAGT. Trimming took off 5 bases at V and 4 bases at J, with 11 bases between the two ends. The CDR3 sequence is CASSRQGSTEAFF. The CDR3 region has the DNA TGTGCCAGCAGTCGGCAGGGGAGCACTGAAGCTTTCTTT.

The V gene is TRBV5-1, the J gene TRBJ1-1, with 8 bases matching TRBD1. The CDR3 loop spans 14 amino acids. The germline CDR1 and CDR2 sequences are SGHRS and YFSETQ. V gave up 1 base and J gave up 7 bases; unmatched junction bases: 6. Written as DNA, the CDR3 is TGCGCCAGCAGCTTGTGGCAGGGGGCAAGTGAAGCTTTCTTT. Translation: CASSLWQGASEAFF.

The genes are TRBV5-1 and TRBJ2-1; D unresolved. The V end lost 0 bases, the J end lost 9 bases, and 10 bases lay between the germline ends. The CDR3 runs to 13 residues. In germline, CDR1 is SGHRS, CDR2 YFSETQ. CDR3 bases: TGCGCCAGCAGCTTGGCCTTTACCGGTGAGCAGTTCTTC. Its protein product is CASSLAFTGEQFF.

This sequence joins TRBV29-1 and TRBJ2-1; 8 bases agree with TRBD2. With 7 bases clipped from V and 5 bases from J, the junction kept 10 bases outside the gene matches. The CDR3 length is 14 residues. Germline lookup yields CDR1 SQVTM and CDR2 ANQGSEA. This CDR3 is CSASPGGADNEQFF. The CDR3 DNA reads as TGCAGCGCTTCCCCCGGGGGGGCAGACAATGAGCAGTTCTTC.

The chain recombines TRBV30 with TRBJ2-3, with 15 bases lining up with TRBD2. The CDR3 contains 17 residues. The V segment lost 4 bases and the J segment 0 bases; nucleotides outside the gene matches: 5. Germline values: CDR1 GTSNPN, CDR2 SVGIG (reference sequence). The DNA for the CDR3 is TGTGCCTGGAAGGGACTAGCGGGGGGCCTAAGCACAGATACGCAGTATTTT. This sequence encodes CAWKGLAGGLSTDTQYF.

The J gene is TRBJ1-1, the V gene TRBV7-6; unclear D gene. V lost 2 bases and J 1 base, leaving 8 bases between the germline ends. Germline V gene data show CDR1 as SGHVS and CDR2 as FNYEAQ. This CDR3 is 14 amino acids long. The CDR3 DNA follows: TGTGCCAGCAGCTTACGGGGAGCGAACACTGAAGCTTTCTTT. Translation gives CASSLRGANTEAFF.

The chain couples TRBV19 to TRBJ2-6; TRBD1 is a possible D gene (5 bases). This CDR3 comprises 18 residues. Per germline, CDR1 LNHDA and CDR2 SQIVND (reference sequence). Trimming took off 6 bases at V and 1 base at J, with 19 bases between the two ends. CDR3 loop: CASSPGLIGVSGANVLTF. The DNA for the CDR3 is TGTGCCAGTAGCCCCGGGCTGATAGGGGTATCTGGGGCCAACGTCCTGACTTTC.

The genes are TRBV27 and TRBJ2-7, with no clear D. CDR3 length equals 14 residues. In germline, CDR1 is MNHEY, CDR2 SMNVEV (reference sequence). V was clipped by 2 bases and J by 0 bases, with 8 bases between them. The CDR3 sequence is CASSLDARSYEQYF. The CDR3 region has the DNA TGTGCCAGCAGTTTAGACGCGCGCTCCTACGAGCAGTACTTC.

The CDR3 spells CASSQGLADTQYF. The CDR3 coding sequence is TGCGCCAGCAGCCAAGGACTAGCAGATACGCAGTATTTT. The chain employs TRBV4-1 and TRBJ2-3; tentatively, D is TRBD2 (6 bases). V lost 1 base, J lost 4 bases, and 6 bases lay in between. CDR1 is MGHRA, CDR2 YSYEKL, per germline. The CDR3 loop spans 13 amino acids.

V gene TRBV6-5 combines with J gene TRBJ1-1; maybe TRBD1 (6 bases). CDR1 and CDR2 (germline): MNHEY, SVGAGI. The CDR3 sequence is 14 residues long. Trimming shortened V by 6 bases and J by 4 bases, and 15 bases separated the two germline ends. CDR3 bases: TGTGCCAGCAGAAAAACAGGGAAGGGCACTGAAGCTTTCTTT. This gives the protein CASRKTGKGTEAFF.

The V gene is TRBV7-2, the J gene TRBJ1-4; 7 nucleotides match TRBD1. The CDR3 runs to 14 residues. From germline, CDR1 is SGHTA and CDR2 FQGNSA. Trimming took 5 bases from V and 7 from J; bases not matched to a gene: 7. CDR3: CASSQTGVGEKLFF. The CDR3 DNA is TGTGCCAGCAGCCAAACAGGGGTGGGTGAAAAACTGTTTTTT.

This clone occurred a few times. CDR3 sequence reads: CASSFPGIGQPQHF. The CDR3 bases are TGTGCCAGCAGCTTCCCGGGGATAGGTCAGCCCCAGCATTTT. The V call is TRBV7-2, the J call TRBJ1-5; unclear D gene. Germline V CDR1 and CDR2: SGHTA, FQGNSA. The V and J ends lost 3 bases and 6 bases respectively, with 12 bases between them. The length of the CDR3 is 14 residues.

This clone was counted only a few times. The chain employs TRBV18 and TRBJ2-3; D gene ambiguous. The V and J ends lost 3 bases and 0 bases respectively, with 7 bases between them. The CDR3 contains 14 residues. Germline assignment: CDR1 KGHSH and CDR2 LQKENI. The CDR3 spells CASSPPSSTDTQYF. The CDR3 DNA is TGTGCCAGCTCACCGCCTTCAAGCACAGATACGCAGTATTTT. The full variable domain, in which reference TRBV18 and TRBJ2-3 provide the parts outside the CDR3, is NAGVMQNPRHLVRRRGQEARLRCSPMKGHSHVYWYRQLPEEGLKFMVYLQKENIIDESGMPKERFSAEFPKEGPSILRIQQVVRGDSAAYFCASSPPSSTDTQYFGPGTRLTVL.

This chain joins TRBV11-2 and TRBJ2-3; tentatively, D is TRBD2 (7 bases). CDR1 and CDR2 (germline): SGHAT, FQNNGV. The CDR3 consists of 13 residues. Trimming removed 5 bases from V and 2 bases from J, with 8 bases in between. CDR3: CASSRGATDTQYF. The DNA of the CDR3 is TGTGCCAGCAGCCGGGGGGCCACAGATACGCAGTATTTT.

The chain joins TRBV11-2 to TRBJ1-1, with no clear D. V was trimmed by 6 bases and J by 4 bases, leaving 15 bases between them. The CDR3 consists of 14 residues. Germline V lookup: CDR1 SGHAT, CDR2 FQNNGV. Here the CDR3 DNA reads TGTGCCAGCAGTCCAGGATCCCCGGGCACTGAAGCTTTCTTT. Amino acids: CASSPGSPGTEAFF.

This rearrangement joins TRBV15 to TRBJ2-5; TRBD2 matches at 11 bases. There are 14 residues in the CDR3. Germline V gives CDR1 LNHNV, CDR2 YYDKDF (reference sequence). The trim removed 11 bases at V and 2 bases at J, leaving 7 bases unmatched. The CDR3: CAAETSGAQETQYF. The CDR3 coding sequence is TGTGCCGCCGAGACTAGCGGGGCGCAAGAGACCCAGTACTTC.

This chain uses TRBV2 with TRBJ1-5, with D perhaps matching TRBD1 (6 bases). The CDR3 is made up of 14 amino acids. Germline assignment: CDR1 SNHLY and CDR2 FYNNEI. V was clipped by 6 bases and J by 3 bases, with 12 bases between them. CDR3 sequence (DNA): TGTGCCAGCAGAGCGGACAGTCTCAATCAGCCCCAGCATTTT. Encoded protein: CASRADSLNQPQHF.

V and J are TRBV27 and TRBJ2-7, with 7 bases lining up with TRBD2. Looked up from germline, CDR1 is MNHEY and CDR2 is SMNVEV (reference sequence). This CDR3 comprises 14 residues. V lost 4 bases, J lost 3 bases, and 6 bases stayed unmatched. The CDR3 loop is CASSYSSGYYEQYF. DNA for the CDR3: TGTGCCAGCAGTTACTCTAGCGGATACTACGAGCAGTACTTC.

V is TRBV30 and J is TRBJ1-1; the D is unclear. In germline, CDR1 is GTSNPN, CDR2 SVGIG (reference sequence). V dropped 4 bases and J dropped 7 bases, with 13 bases sitting between them. The CDR3 spans 12 residues. The CDR3 region has the DNA TGTGCCTGGATGGCTGGGGTCGGTGAAGCTTTCTTT. It translates to CAWMAGVGEAFF.

The chain joins TRBV7-2 to TRBJ2-7, with D possibly being TRBD1 (6 bases). Per the germline V gene, CDR1 is SGHTA and CDR2 is FQGNSA. The CDR3 consists of 14 residues. V was cut by 3 bases and J by 2 bases, with 11 bases left in between. Here the CDR3 reads CASSFGQSTYEQYF. CDR3 nucleotides: TGTGCCAGCAGCTTTGGACAGAGTACCTACGAGCAGTACTTC.

V usage is TRBV5-1 and J usage is TRBJ1-2; 7 bases map to TRBD1. This CDR3 region has 14 residues. Looked up from germline, CDR1 is SGHRS and CDR2 is YFSETQ. V was clipped by 5 bases and J by 5 bases; unmatched bases: 9. The CDR3 loop reads CASRLTGTWYGYTF. CDR3 in DNA: TGCGCCAGCAGATTGACAGGGACGTGGTATGGCTACACCTTC.

The rearrangement uses TRBV12-5 and TRBJ2-3; possibly TRBD1 for D (6 bases). This CDR3 region has 15 residues. V dropped 1 base and J dropped 0 bases, with 8 bases sitting between them. Germline V gives CDR1 LGHNT, CDR2 FRNRAP. The CDR3 reads CASGLGQVSTDTQYF. The DNA of the CDR3 is TGTGCTAGTGGTTTGGGACAGGTTAGCACAGATACGCAGTATTTT. Drawing the rest from reference TRBV12-5 and TRBJ2-3, the complete variable domain is DARVTQTPRHKVTEMGQEVTMRCQPILGHNTVFWYRQTMMQGLELLAYFRNRAPLDDSGMPKDRFSAEMPDATLATLKIQPSEPRDSAVYFCASGLGQVSTDTQYFGPGTRLTVL.

The chain is built from TRBV2 and TRBJ2-3; tentatively, D is TRBD2 (5 bases). V shed 6 bases and J shed 2 bases, with 12 bases lying between them. Germline V gives CDR1 SNHLY, CDR2 FYNNEI. The CDR3 totals 14 residues. CDR3 region: CASRRTGNTDTQYF. In DNA, the CDR3 is TGTGCCAGCAGAAGGACTGGAAACACAGATACGCAGTATTTT.